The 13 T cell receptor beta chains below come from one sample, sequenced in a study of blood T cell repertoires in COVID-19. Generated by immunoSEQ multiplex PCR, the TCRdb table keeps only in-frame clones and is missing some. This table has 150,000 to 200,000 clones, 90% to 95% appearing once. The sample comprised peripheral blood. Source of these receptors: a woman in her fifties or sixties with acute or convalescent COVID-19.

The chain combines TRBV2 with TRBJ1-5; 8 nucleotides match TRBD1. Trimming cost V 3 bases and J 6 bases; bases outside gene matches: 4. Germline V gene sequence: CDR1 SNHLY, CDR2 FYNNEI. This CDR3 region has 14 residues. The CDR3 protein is CASSDRGRGQPQHF. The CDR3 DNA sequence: TGTGCCAGCAGTGACAGGGGGCGAGGTCAGCCCCAGCATTTT.

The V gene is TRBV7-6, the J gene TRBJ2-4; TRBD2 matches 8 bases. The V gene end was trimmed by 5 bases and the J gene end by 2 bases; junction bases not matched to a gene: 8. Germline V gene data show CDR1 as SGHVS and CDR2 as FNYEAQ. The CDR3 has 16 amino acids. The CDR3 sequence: CASSPGGGGPKNIQYF. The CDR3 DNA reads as TGTGCCAGCAGCCCTGGGGGCGGGGGGCCCAAAAACATTCAGTACTTC.

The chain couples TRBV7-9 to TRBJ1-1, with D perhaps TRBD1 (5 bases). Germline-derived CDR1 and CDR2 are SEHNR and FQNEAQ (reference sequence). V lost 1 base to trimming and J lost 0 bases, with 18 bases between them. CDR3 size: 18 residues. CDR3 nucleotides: TGTGCCAGCAGCTTAGGGACATGGGACTCAGGCATGAACACTGAAGCTTTCTTT. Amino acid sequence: CASSLGTWDSGMNTEAFF.

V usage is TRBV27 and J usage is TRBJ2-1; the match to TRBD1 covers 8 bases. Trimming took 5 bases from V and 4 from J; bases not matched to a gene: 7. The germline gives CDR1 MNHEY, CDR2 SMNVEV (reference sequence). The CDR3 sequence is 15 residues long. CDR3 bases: TGTGCCAGCAGTCCAACCGGGACAGGTTACAATGAGCAGTTCTTC. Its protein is CASSPTGTGYNEQFF.

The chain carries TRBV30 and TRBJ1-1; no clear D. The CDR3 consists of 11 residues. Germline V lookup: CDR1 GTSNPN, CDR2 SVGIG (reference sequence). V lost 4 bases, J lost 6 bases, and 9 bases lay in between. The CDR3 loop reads CAWMGLAEAFF. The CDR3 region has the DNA TGTGCCTGGATGGGTCTAGCTGAAGCTTTCTTT.

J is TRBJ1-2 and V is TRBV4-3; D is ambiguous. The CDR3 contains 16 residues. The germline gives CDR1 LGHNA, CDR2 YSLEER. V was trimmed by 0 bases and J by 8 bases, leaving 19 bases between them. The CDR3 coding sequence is TGCGCCAGCAGCCAAGATGCGGAGCGGGAACTCGAAGGCTACACCTTC. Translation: CASSQDAERELEGYTF.

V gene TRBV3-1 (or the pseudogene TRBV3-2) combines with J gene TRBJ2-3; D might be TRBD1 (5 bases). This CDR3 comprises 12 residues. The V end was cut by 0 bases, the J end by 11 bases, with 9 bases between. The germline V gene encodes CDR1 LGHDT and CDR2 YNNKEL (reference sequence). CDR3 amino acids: CASSQDRGLQYF. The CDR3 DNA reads TGTGCCAGCAGCCAAGATAGGGGATTGCAGTATTTT.

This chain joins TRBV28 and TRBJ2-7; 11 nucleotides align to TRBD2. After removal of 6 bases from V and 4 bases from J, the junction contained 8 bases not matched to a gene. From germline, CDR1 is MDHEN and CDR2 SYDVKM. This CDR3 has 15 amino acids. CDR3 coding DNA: TGTGCCAGCAGCCCGACTAGCGGGAATTGGTACGAGCAGTACTTC. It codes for CASSPTSGNWYEQYF.

CDR3 loop: CASSPYGLKETQYF. The CDR3 DNA follows: TGTGCCAGCAGTCCGTACGGACTTAAGGAGACCCAGTACTTC. The chain uses TRBV27 and TRBJ2-5; possibly TRBD2 for D (5 bases). The CDR3 covers 14 residues. In germline, CDR1 is MNHEY, CDR2 SMNVEV (reference sequence). Trimming cost V 5 bases and J 5 bases, with 15 bases left between them.

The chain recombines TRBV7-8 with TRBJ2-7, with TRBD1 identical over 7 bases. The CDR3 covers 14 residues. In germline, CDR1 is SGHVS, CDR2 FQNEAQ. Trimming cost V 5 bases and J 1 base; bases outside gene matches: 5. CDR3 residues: CASSLQGVSYEQYF. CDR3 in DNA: TGTGCCAGCAGCCTTCAGGGGGTGTCCTACGAGCAGTACTTC.

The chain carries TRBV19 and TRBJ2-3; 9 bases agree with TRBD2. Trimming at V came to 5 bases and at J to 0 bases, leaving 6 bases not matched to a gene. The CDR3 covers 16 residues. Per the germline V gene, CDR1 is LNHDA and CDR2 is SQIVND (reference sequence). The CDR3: CASSLQRGASTDTQYF. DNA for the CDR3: TGTGCCAGTAGTCTCCAGCGGGGGGCTAGCACAGATACGCAGTATTTT.

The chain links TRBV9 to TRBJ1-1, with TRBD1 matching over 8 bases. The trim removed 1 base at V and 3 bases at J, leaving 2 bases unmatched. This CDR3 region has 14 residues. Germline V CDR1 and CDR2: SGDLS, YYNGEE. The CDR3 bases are TGTGCCAGCAGCGTAACAGGGGGGGACACTGAAGCTTTCTTT. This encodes CASSVTGGDTEAFF.

The CDR3 nucleotides are TGTGCCAGTGGACAGGACGCCTACGAGCAGTACTTC. It specifies CASGQDAYEQYF. The chain uses TRBV6-5 and TRBJ2-7, with 7 bases identical to TRBD1. V lost 9 bases and J lost 2; bases outside the gene matches: 4. The CDR3 is made up of 12 amino acids. CDR1 MNHEY and CDR2 SVGAGI come from the germline V gene.